The T cell receptor (beta chain) described here comes from a study of blood T cell repertoires in COVID-19. Self-reported history from a screening survey and questionnaire set each donor's cohort. Clones were read by immunoSEQ multiplex PCR, and TCRdb kept only the in-frame ones, dropping some. The top ten clones hold about 1.3% of a sample with about 220,000 clones, roughly 83% of them seen once. The CDR3 totals 13 residues. The junction had 2 bases not matched to a gene; V was cut back by 4 bases and J by 2 bases. The clonotype comes from a woman in her thirties or forties with acute COVID-19. Specimen: PBMCs or T cells enriched from blood (not recorded which). V usage is TRBV12-3 or TRBV12-4 and J usage is TRBJ2-7; 7 nucleotides agree with TRBD2. CDR3 in amino acids: CASSSSGTYEQYF. The CDR3 nucleotides read TGTGCCAGCAGTTCAAGCGGGACCTACGAGCAGTACTTC.